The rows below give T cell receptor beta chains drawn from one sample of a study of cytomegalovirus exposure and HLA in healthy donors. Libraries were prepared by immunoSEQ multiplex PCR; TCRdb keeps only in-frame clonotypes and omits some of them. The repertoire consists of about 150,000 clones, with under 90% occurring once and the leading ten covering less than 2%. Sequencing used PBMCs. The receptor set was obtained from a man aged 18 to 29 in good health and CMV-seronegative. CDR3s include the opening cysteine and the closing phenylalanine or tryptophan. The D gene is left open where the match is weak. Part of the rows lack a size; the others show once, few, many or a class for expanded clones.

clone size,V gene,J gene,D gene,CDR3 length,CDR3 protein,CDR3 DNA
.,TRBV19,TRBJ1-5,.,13,CASSGARDQPQHF,TGTGCCAGTAGTGGGGCCAGGGATCAGCCCCAGCATTTT
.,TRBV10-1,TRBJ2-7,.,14,CASSEARVAYEQYF,TGCGCCAGCAGTGAGGCCAGGGTGGCCTACGAGCAGTACTTC
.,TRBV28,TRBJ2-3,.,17,CASTPPLRTIVADTQYF,TGTGCCAGCACCCCACCCCTCCGGACTATTGTTGCAGATACGCAGTATTTT
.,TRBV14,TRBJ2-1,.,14,CASNLAGSYNEQFF,TGTGCCAGCAACTTGGCGGGCTCCTACAATGAGCAGTTCTTC
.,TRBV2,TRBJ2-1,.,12,CATSTGYNEQFF,TGTGCCACCTCGACTGGCTACAATGAGCAGTTCTTC
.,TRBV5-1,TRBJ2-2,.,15,CASSASGTRAGELFF,TGCGCCAGCAGCGCATCCGGGACAAGGGCCGGGGAGCTGTTTTTT
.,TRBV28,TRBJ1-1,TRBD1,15,CASSSYRGRDTEAFF,TGTGCCAGCAGTTCCTACAGGGGGAGGGACACTGAAGCTTTCTTT
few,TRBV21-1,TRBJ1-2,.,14,CANPRQRTNYGYTF,TGTGCCAACCCTAGACAGCGAACTAACTATGGCTACACCTTC
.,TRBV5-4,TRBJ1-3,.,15,CASSLAGRAGNTIYF,TGTGCCAGCAGCTTGGCCGGCAGGGCTGGAAACACCATATATTTT
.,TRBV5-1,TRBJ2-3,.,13,CASSLGLQGTQYF,TGCGCCAGCAGCTTGGGATTGCAGGGCACGCAGTATTTT
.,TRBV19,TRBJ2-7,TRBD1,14,CASSTGQGYDEQYF,TGTGCCAGTAGTACGGGACAGGGGTACGACGAGCAGTACTTC
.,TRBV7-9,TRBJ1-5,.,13,CASSYDTYQPQHF,TGTGCCAGCAGCTACGACACTTATCAGCCCCAGCATTTT
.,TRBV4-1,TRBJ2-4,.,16,CASSQGPRGAKNIQYF,TGCGCCAGCAGCCAAGGTCCCCGGGGGGCCAAAAACATTCAGTACTTC
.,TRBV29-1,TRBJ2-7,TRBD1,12,CSARDSRYEQYF,TGCAGCGCACGGGACAGCCGCTACGAGCAGTACTTC
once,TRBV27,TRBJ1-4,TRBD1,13,CASSSRDSEKLFF,TGTGCCAGCAGTTCAAGGGACAGCGAAAAACTGTTTTTT
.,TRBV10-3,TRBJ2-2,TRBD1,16,CAISGDRKWNTGELFF,TGTGCCATCAGTGGGGACAGGAAGTGGAACACCGGGGAGCTGTTTTTT
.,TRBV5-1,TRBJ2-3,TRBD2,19,CASSPLPGLAGVSTDTQYF,TGCGCCAGCAGCCCCCTACCGGGACTAGCGGGGGTTAGCACAGATACGCAGTATTTT
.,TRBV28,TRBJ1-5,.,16,CASSLVSVLSEGPQHF,TGTGCCAGCAGTTTGGTCAGTGTTCTCTCCGAGGGGCCCCAGCATTTT
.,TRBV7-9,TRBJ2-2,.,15,CASSLDSLNTGELFF,TGTGCCAGCAGCTTAGACAGCCTGAACACCGGGGAGCTGTTTTTT
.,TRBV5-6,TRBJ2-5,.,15,CASGSTSSPGGTQYF,TGTGCCAGCGGATCCACTTCCAGTCCCGGAGGGACCCAGTACTTC
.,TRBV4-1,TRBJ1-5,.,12,CASSQGPGSQHF,TGCGCCAGCAGCCAAGGGCCGGGGTCCCAGCATTTT
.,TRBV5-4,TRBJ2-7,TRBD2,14,CASSSSGTSPEQYF,TGTGCCAGCAGCTCCTCCGGGACTAGTCCCGAGCAGTACTTC
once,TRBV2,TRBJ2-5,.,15,CASSEEVESAETQYF,TGTGCCAGCAGTGAAGAAGTAGAGAGCGCAGAGACCCAGTACTTC
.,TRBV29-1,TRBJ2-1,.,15,CSAIRQDLSYNEQFF,TGCAGCGCCATCCGACAGGACCTCTCCTACAATGAGCAGTTCTTC
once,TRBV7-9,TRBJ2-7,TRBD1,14,CASSLDRAAYEQYF,TGTGCCAGCAGCTTGGACAGGGCAGCCTACGAGCAGTACTTC
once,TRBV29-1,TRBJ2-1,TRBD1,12,CSVGQGRGEQFF,TGCAGCGTGGGACAGGGACGGGGTGAGCAGTTCTTC
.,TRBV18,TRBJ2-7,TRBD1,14,CASSGQGDSYEQYF,TGTGCCAGCTCAGGACAGGGGGACTCCTACGAGCAGTACTTC
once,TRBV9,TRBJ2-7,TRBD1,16,CASSVGGTGGSYEQYF,TGTGCCAGCAGCGTAGGCGGGACAGGGGGCTCCTACGAGCAGTACTTC
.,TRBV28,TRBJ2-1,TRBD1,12,CASSRGQGEQFF,TGTGCCAGCAGCCGCGGACAGGGTGAGCAGTTCTTC
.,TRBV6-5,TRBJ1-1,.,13,CASTRAVNTEAFF,TGTGCCAGCACCAGGGCAGTGAACACTGAAGCTTTCTTT
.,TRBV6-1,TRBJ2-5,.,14,CASTLSGVQETQYF,TGTGCCAGCACTTTGAGCGGAGTCCAAGAGACCCAGTACTTC
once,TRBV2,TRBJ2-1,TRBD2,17,CASSSGRQGLAGGREFF,TGTGCCAGCAGTTCGGGCCGACAGGGACTAGCGGGAGGGCGGGAGTTCTTC
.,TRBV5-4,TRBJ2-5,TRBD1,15,CASSPRTGGQETQYF,TGTGCCAGCAGCCCGCGGACAGGGGGACAAGAGACCCAGTACTTC
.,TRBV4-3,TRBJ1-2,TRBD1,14,CASSRPGRGYGYTF,TGCGCCAGCAGCCGACCGGGCAGGGGGTATGGCTACACCTTC
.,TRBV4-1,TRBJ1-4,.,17,CASSQGGAHWANEKLFF,TGCGCCAGCAGCCAAGGGGGAGCCCACTGGGCTAATGAAAAACTGTTTTTT
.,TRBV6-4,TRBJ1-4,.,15,CASSALGGAGEKLFF,TGTGCCAGCAGTGCCCTGGGAGGCGCGGGTGAAAAACTGTTTTTT
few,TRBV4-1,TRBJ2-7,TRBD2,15,CASSQGLAFTYEQYF,TGCGCCAGCAGCCAGGGACTAGCGTTTACCTACGAGCAGTACTTC
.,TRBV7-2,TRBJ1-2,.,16,CASSLDLRGRNYGYTF,TGTGCCAGCAGCTTAGATTTGCGTGGGCGCAACTATGGCTACACCTTC
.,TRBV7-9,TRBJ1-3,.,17,CASSPPGRVDSGNTIYF,TGTGCCAGCAGCCCCCCGGGCAGGGTAGACTCTGGAAACACCATATATTTT
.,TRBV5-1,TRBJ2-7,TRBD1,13,CASSDDRVNEQYF,TGCGCCAGCAGCGACGACAGGGTGAACGAGCAGTACTTC
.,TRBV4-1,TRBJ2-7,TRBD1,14,CASSPGQGPTEQYF,TGCGCCAGCAGCCCGGGACAGGGGCCCACCGAGCAGTACTTC